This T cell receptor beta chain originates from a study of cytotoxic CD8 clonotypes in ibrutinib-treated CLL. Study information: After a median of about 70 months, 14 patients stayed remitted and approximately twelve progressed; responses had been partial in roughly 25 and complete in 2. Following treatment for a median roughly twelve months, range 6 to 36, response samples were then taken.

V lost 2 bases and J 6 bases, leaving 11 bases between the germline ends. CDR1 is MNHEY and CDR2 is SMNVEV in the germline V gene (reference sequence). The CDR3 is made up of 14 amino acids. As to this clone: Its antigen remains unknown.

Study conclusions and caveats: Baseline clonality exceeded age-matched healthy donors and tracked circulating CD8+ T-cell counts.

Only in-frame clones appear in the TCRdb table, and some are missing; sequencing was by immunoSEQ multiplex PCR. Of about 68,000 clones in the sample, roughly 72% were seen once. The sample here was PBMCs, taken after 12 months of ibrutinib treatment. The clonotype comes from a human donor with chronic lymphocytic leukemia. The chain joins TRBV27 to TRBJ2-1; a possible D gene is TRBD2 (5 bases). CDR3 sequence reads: CASSLITGGNEQFF. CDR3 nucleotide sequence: TGTGCCAGCAGTTTAATTACCGGAGGCAATGAGCAGTTCTTC.